The clone carrying this T cell receptor (beta chain) was found many times. Antigen unknown. In the CD4+ fraction, cells were divided into CD45RA+ naive and CD45RA-negative memory subsets. The sample originates from a study of shared clonotypes between healthy human individuals. Study outcomes and limitations: Sharing of clonotypes among donors was expected to vary with sequencing depth.

The germline gives CDR1 SGHAT, CDR2 FQNNGV. Germline trimming cut 2 bases from V and 2 bases from J; bases unmatched to any gene: 6. This CDR3 is 15 amino acids long. Per the authors' pipeline: Filtering differed, since immunoSEQ gave only junction sequences and no quality scores. Clones were sequenced by immunoSEQ multiplex PCR, and TCRdb holds only the in-frame ones, with some missing. V and J calls and clone size are given by that table; D and trimming were obtained from the DNA. The sample lists hundreds of thousands of clones; around 72% were seen once. The V and J genes are TRBV11-2 and TRBJ2-7; 7 nucleotides agree with TRBD1. The sequence was collected from a woman aged 25-40 years in good health. The sequencing input was memory CD4+ T cells sorted from blood. Subset indicated: CD45RA-negative fraction. CDR3 amino acids: CASSLLGQVPYEQYF. CDR3 coding DNA: TGTGCCAGCAGCTTACTAGGACAGGTTCCCTACGAGCAGTACTTC.